A selection of T cell receptor beta chains follows, all from one sample in a study of cytomegalovirus exposure and HLA in healthy donors. The data were produced by immunoSEQ multiplex PCR, yet TCRdb's version contains in-frame clones alone and is incomplete. Of about 120,000 clones listed, approximately 80% are singletons. The sequenced sample consisted of PBMCs. These receptors came from a man over 45 in good health and CMV-seronegative. Both conserved end residues are trimmed from each CDR3. Fields, in order: CDR3 length, J gene, V gene, CDR3 protein.

CDR3 length: 12; J gene: TRBJ1-4; V gene: TRBV7-9; CDR3 protein: ASSPGTVNEKLF
CDR3 length: 16; J gene: TRBJ1-5; V gene: TRBV30; CDR3 protein: AWSGGTGEAGSNQPQH
CDR3 length: 15; J gene: TRBJ2-1; V gene: TRBV4-2; CDR3 protein: ASSQEGGRVSYNEQF
CDR3 length: 13; J gene: TRBJ1-5; V gene: TRBV28; CDR3 protein: ASSRGTGGNQPQH
CDR3 length: 12; J gene: TRBJ2-1; V gene: TRBV5-1; CDR3 protein: ASSLDRGHNEQF
CDR3 length: 13; J gene: TRBJ2-7; V gene: TRBV4-3; CDR3 protein: ASSLGQGGGYEQY
CDR3 length: 14; J gene: TRBJ2-7; V gene: TRBV4-2; CDR3 protein: ASSQEGGVGSYEQY
CDR3 length: 12; J gene: TRBJ1-5; V gene: TRBV18; CDR3 protein: ASSRGQYNQPQH
CDR3 length: 16; J gene: TRBJ2-7; V gene: TRBV5-4; CDR3 protein: ASSLSPFSGRISYEQY
CDR3 length: 14; J gene: TRBJ2-3; V gene: TRBV7-9; CDR3 protein: ASTQRTSGRQDTQY
CDR3 length: 13; J gene: TRBJ1-1; V gene: TRBV28; CDR3 protein: ASSSFGTKNTEAF
CDR3 length: 11; J gene: TRBJ2-1; V gene: TRBV7-2; CDR3 protein: ASSLLPENEQF
CDR3 length: 11; J gene: TRBJ2-7; V gene: TRBV6-5; CDR3 protein: ASSTTGTYEQY
CDR3 length: 13; J gene: TRBJ2-1; V gene: TRBV2; CDR3 protein: ASRSLAGADNEQF
CDR3 length: 15; J gene: TRBJ1-2; V gene: TRBV28; CDR3 protein: ASSIIQGSLLNYGYT
CDR3 length: 12; J gene: TRBJ1-2; V gene: TRBV9; CDR3 protein: ASSQDRESYGYT
CDR3 length: 13; J gene: TRBJ2-2; V gene: TRBV7-6; CDR3 protein: ASSNRVLNTGELF
CDR3 length: 15; J gene: TRBJ1-1; V gene: TRBV4-3; CDR3 protein: ASSQDLPTVLNTEAF
CDR3 length: 14; J gene: TRBJ1-2; V gene: TRBV28; CDR3 protein: ASSSTTESGNYGYT
CDR3 length: 10; J gene: TRBJ2-7; V gene: TRBV7-9; CDR3 protein: ASSRDFYEQY
CDR3 length: 13; J gene: TRBJ2-6; V gene: TRBV19; CDR3 protein: ASSMLGFGANVLT
CDR3 length: 13; J gene: TRBJ1-1; V gene: TRBV5-1; CDR3 protein: ASSLDLGMNTEAF
CDR3 length: 13; J gene: TRBJ2-7; V gene: TRBV9; CDR3 protein: ASSPQTGLVYEQY
CDR3 length: 12; J gene: TRBJ1-5; V gene: TRBV27; CDR3 protein: ASSSGQGRQPQH
CDR3 length: 14; J gene: TRBJ2-5; V gene: TRBV4-3; CDR3 protein: ASSRVGRGQQETQY
CDR3 length: 15; J gene: TRBJ2-2; V gene: TRBV5-1; CDR3 protein: ASSPNPPGQYPGELF
CDR3 length: 11; J gene: TRBJ2-7; V gene: TRBV19; CDR3 protein: ASNGGDSYEQY
CDR3 length: 14; J gene: TRBJ2-2; V gene: TRBV11-3; CDR3 protein: ASSLGGTSPAGELF
CDR3 length: 11; J gene: TRBJ1-2; V gene: TRBV13; CDR3 protein: ASSHRVGSGYT
CDR3 length: 14; J gene: TRBJ1-6; V gene: TRBV7-9; CDR3 protein: ASTYFSQGARSPLH
CDR3 length: 10; J gene: TRBJ2-7; V gene: TRBV4-3; CDR3 protein: ASSQVTGEQY
CDR3 length: 15; J gene: TRBJ2-2; V gene: TRBV7-3; CDR3 protein: ASSPRWTSGNTGELF
CDR3 length: 13; J gene: TRBJ2-5; V gene: TRBV5-1; CDR3 protein: ASSPGLAHPETQY
CDR3 length: 13; J gene: TRBJ1-3; V gene: TRBV6-5; CDR3 protein: ASSYSAGLKNTIY
CDR3 length: 14; J gene: TRBJ2-2; V gene: TRBV10-3; CDR3 protein: AISESISGFAGELF
CDR3 length: 14; J gene: TRBJ1-6; V gene: TRBV7-8; CDR3 protein: ASSLGQGGTYSPLH
CDR3 length: 13; J gene: TRBJ1-3; V gene: TRBV7-8; CDR3 protein: ASSRQTGSGNTIY